These T cell receptor beta chains were read from a single sample in a study of T cell responses to AZD1222 COVID-19 vaccine. This table comes from immunoSEQ multiplex PCR, and its TCRdb copy is limited to in-frame clones, with some not included. The data hold more than 85,000 clones, with around 81% observed a single time. The source was peripheral blood, collected on day 0 of AZD1222 vaccination. These receptors all come from an adult in good health. Each CDR3 is given with its conserved first and last residue. D genes are given only for firm matches. Clone size is not always given. Where it is, it says once, few, many or a class for expanded clones.

TRBV18	few	TRBJ1-3	NA	CASSPGTEKLSIYF	TGTGCCAGCTCACCTGGGACGGAGAAGTTGTCCATATATTTT
TRBV6-5	NA	TRBJ1-2	NA	CASRSTGNYGYTF	TGTGCCAGCAGGAGTACAGGGAACTATGGCTACACCTTC
TRBV25-1	NA	TRBJ2-7	TRBD1	CASSVQGAGEQYF	TGTGCCAGCAGTGTCCAGGGGGCAGGTGAGCAGTACTTC
TRBV24-1	NA	TRBJ2-7	TRBD2	CATSAGGATGEQYF	TGTGCCACCAGTGCGGGGGGGGCTACGGGGGAGCAGTACTTC
TRBV5-5	NA	TRBJ1-6	NA	CASSSNSYNSPLHF	TGTGCCAGCAGCTCTAACTCCTATAATTCACCCCTCCACTTT
TRBV14	NA	TRBJ1-1	NA	CASSQGGNTEAFF	TGTGCCAGCAGCCAAGGTGGGAACACTGAAGCTTTCTTT
TRBV6-2/TRBV6-3	NA	TRBJ2-1	TRBD2	CASSYSPRGGVYNEQFF	TGTGCCAGCAGTTACTCTCCCCGGGGGGGGGTCTACAATGAGCAGTTCTTC
TRBV9	NA	TRBJ1-2	TRBD1	CASSPDRDYGYTF	TGTGCCAGCAGCCCCGACAGGGACTATGGCTACACCTTC
TRBV7-2	NA	TRBJ1-5	TRBD1	CASSLARQGALNNQPQHF	TGTGCCAGCAGCTTAGCGAGGCAGGGGGCTTTGAACAATCAGCCCCAGCATTTT
TRBV7-9	NA	TRBJ2-5	TRBD2	CASSPGTRQETQYF	TGTGCCAGCAGCCCTGGGACTAGACAAGAGACCCAGTACTTC
TRBV5-6	NA	TRBJ1-2	TRBD1	CASSFGTGGGYGYTF	TGTGCCAGCAGCTTTGGGACAGGGGGAGGGTATGGCTACACCTTC
TRBV6-2/TRBV6-3	NA	TRBJ2-1	NA	CASSAGGPHNEQFF	TGTGCCAGCAGTGCCGGGGGGCCGCACAATGAGCAGTTCTTC
TRBV29-1	NA	TRBJ1-2	NA	CSVSWQGRDGYTF	TGCAGCGTTTCGTGGCAGGGACGGGATGGCTACACCTTC
TRBV2	NA	TRBJ2-3	TRBD2	CASSEIETSGKDTQYF	TGTGCCAGCAGTGAGATAGAGACTAGCGGGAAAGATACGCAGTATTTT
TRBV10-3	NA	TRBJ2-7	NA	CAIRRSSYEQYF	TGTGCCATCAGAAGGAGCTCCTACGAGCAGTACTTC
TRBV6-5	NA	TRBJ1-1	NA	CASSPDRRGEAFF	TGTGCCAGCAGCCCAGACAGGCGGGGTGAAGCTTTCTTT
TRBV3-1/TRBV3-2	NA	TRBJ1-1	TRBD1	CASSPRQGRLAEAFF	TGTGCCAGCAGCCCCAGACAGGGCAGGTTGGCTGAAGCTTTCTTT
TRBV23-1	NA	TRBJ2-7	TRBD1	CASSQLRGLLSYEQYF	TGCGCCAGCAGTCAACTCAGGGGGTTACTCTCCTACGAGCAGTACTTC
TRBV7-3	NA	TRBJ1-2	NA	CASSLGFGGYTF	TGTGCCAGCAGCTTAGGTTTCGGTGGCTACACCTTC
TRBV19	NA	TRBJ2-3	NA	CASSIQGSTDTQYF	TGTGCCAGTAGTATTCAGGGTTCAACAGATACGCAGTATTTT
TRBV9	NA	TRBJ2-5	NA	CASSVGDWTTQYF	TGTGCCAGCAGCGTAGGGGACTGGACGACCCAGTACTTC
TRBV20-1	NA	TRBJ1-2	NA	CSVVGNYGYTF	TGCAGCGTAGTGGGTAACTATGGCTACACCTTC
TRBV7-2	NA	TRBJ1-5	NA	CASSSFINQPQHF	TGTGCCAGCAGCTCCTTCATAAATCAGCCCCAGCATTTT
TRBV24-1	NA	TRBJ2-2	TRBD2	CATSDPPGLADSNTGELFF	TGTGCCACCAGTGATCCTCCGGGACTAGCGGACTCGAACACCGGGGAGCTGTTTTTT